This T cell receptor beta chain stems from a study of cytomegalovirus exposure and HLA in healthy donors. Trimming pared 0 bases from V and 0 bases from J, leaving 10 bases between. Per the germline V gene, CDR1 is SGDLS and CDR2 is YYNGEE. This CDR3 region has 16 residues. Use of 60 Vbeta and 13 Jbeta primers characterized the PCR. Authors' analysis steps: A later analysis tallied 80 million or so unique TCR beta chains, about 11 million of them shared. Only in-frame clones appear in the TCRdb table, and some are missing; sequencing was by immunoSEQ multiplex PCR. The V and J calls and clone size were taken over from that table, and D and trimming were inferred from the DNA. The sample shows over 100,000 clones, about 75% of them seen only once. Study results and caveats: Common viral pathogens (according to a later analysis) appeared linked to several of the most significant clusters. Later analysis indicated greater clonal expansion among HLA-associated TCR beta chains than among equally common other chains. Several V segments, TRBV6-2 and TRBV6-3 among them, could not be told apart and were dropped.

With regard to this clone: Its antigen is not known.

Sequencing input: PBMCs. The chain couples TRBV9 to TRBJ1-3, with D hard to call. The clonotype originates from a woman in her forties in good health and CMV-seronegative. The CDR3 nucleotides are TGTGCCAGCAGCGTAGGGCTTCCAATCTCTGGAAACACCATATATTTT. Translation: CASSVGLPISGNTIYF.